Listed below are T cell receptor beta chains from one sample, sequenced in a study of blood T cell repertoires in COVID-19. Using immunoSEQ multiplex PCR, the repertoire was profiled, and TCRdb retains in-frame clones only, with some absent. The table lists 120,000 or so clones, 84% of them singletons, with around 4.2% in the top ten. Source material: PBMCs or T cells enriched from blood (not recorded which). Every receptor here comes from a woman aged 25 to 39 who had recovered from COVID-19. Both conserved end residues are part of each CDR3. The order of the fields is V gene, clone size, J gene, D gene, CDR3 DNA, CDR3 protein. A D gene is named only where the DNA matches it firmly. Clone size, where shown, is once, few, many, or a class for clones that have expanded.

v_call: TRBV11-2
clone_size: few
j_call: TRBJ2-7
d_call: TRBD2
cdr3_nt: TGTGCCAGCAGCTTCCCGACTAGCGGGAAGGGATCGGACGAGCAGTACTTC
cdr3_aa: CASSFPTSGKGSDEQYF

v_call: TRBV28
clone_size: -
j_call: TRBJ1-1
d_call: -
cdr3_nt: TGTGCCAGCAGTCGAGAAGTATACAACACTGAAGCTTTCTTT
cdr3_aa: CASSREVYNTEAFF

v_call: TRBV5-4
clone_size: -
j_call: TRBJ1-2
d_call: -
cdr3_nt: TGTGCCAGCAGCATGGAGGAGGGGTGGGATGGCTACACCTTC
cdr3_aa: CASSMEEGWDGYTF

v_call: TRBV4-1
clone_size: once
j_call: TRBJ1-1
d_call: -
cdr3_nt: TGCGCCAGCCGGGGGGGGACCCTGGGCACTGAAGCTTTCTTT
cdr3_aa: CASRGGTLGTEAFF

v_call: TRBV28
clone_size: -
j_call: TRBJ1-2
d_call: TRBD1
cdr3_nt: TGTGCCAGCAGGTGGACAGGGACCTCTGGCTACACCTTC
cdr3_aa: CASRWTGTSGYTF

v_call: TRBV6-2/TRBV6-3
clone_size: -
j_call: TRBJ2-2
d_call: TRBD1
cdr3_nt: TGTGCCAGCAGTCGGGACAGGGGGCTTACCGGGGAGCTGTTTTTT
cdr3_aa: CASSRDRGLTGELFF

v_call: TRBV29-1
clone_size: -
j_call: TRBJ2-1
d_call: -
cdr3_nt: TGCAGCGTTGAAGAGGGGGGAGGCCGGCTCAAGGAGCAGTTCTTC
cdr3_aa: CSVEEGGGRLKEQFF

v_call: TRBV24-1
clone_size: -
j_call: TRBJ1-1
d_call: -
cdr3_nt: TGTGCCACCAGTTTATCGGGGAACACTGAAGCTTTCTTT
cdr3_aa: CATSLSGNTEAFF

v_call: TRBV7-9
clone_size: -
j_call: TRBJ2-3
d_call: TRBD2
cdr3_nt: TGTGCCAGCAGCTTTTTAGCTAGCGGCATCGATACGCAGTATTTT
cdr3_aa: CASSFLASGIDTQYF

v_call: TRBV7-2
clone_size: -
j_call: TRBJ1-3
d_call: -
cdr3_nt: TGTGCCAGCAGTAGCTCGGTTGGAAACACCATATATTTT
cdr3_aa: CASSSSVGNTIYF

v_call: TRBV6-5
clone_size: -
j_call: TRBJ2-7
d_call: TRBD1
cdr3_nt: TGTGCCAGCAGTTACTTCCCCCACGGGACAGCGTACGAGCAGTACTTC
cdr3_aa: CASSYFPHGTAYEQYF

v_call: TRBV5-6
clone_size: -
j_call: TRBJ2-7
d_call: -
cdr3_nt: TGTGCCAGCAGCCAAGCCTACGACGAGCAGTACTTC
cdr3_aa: CASSQAYDEQYF

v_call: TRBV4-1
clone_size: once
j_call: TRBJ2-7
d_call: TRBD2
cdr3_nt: TGCGCCAGCAGCCCTTCGGGAGCGGGATCCTACGAGCAGTACTTC
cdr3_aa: CASSPSGAGSYEQYF

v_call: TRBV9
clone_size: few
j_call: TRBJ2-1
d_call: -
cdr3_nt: TGTGCCAGCAGCACCGGAGGGAGCTCCTACAATGAGCAGTTCTTC
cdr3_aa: CASSTGGSSYNEQFF

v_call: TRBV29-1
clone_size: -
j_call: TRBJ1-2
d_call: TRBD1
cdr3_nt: TGCAGCGTGCCGGGACAGGGATATGGCTACACCTTC
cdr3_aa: CSVPGQGYGYTF

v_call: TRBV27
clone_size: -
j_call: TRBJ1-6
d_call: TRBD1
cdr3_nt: TGTGCCAGCAGTCGAACAGGGGGCGGTAATTCACCCCTCCACTTT
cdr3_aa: CASSRTGGGNSPLHF

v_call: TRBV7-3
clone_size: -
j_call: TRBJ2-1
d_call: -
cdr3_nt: TGTGCCAGCAGCTTAAACGTTAGAGCAAGTAATGAGCAGTTCTTC
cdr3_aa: CASSLNVRASNEQFF

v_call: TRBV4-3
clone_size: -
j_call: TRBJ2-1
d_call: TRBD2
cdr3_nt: TGCGCCAGCAGCCATTCGACTAGCGGGAGTAATGAGCAGTTCTTC
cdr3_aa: CASSHSTSGSNEQFF

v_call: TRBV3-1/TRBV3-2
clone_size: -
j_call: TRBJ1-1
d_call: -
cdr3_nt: TGTGCCAGCAGCCAGGCACAGGGTAGAGCGGAAGCTTTCTTT
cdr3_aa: CASSQAQGRAEAFF

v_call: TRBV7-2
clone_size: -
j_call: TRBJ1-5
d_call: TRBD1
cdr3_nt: TGTGCCAGCAGCCTAACAGGGGACGGCAATCAGCCCCAGCATTTT
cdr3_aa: CASSLTGDGNQPQHF

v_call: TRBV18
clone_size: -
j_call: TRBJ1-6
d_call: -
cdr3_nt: TGTGCCAGCTCTGAGAAGAATAATTCACCCCTCCACTTT
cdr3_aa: CASSEKNNSPLHF

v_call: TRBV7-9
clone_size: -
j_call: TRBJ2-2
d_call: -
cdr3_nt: TGTGCCAGCAGACCCAGGGAAGGTCGCACCGGGGAGCTGTTTTTT
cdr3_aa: CASRPREGRTGELFF

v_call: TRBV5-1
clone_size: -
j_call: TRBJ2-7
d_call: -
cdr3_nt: TGCGCCAGCAGCTTTGCGGGCGACTACGAGCAGTACTTC
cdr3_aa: CASSFAGDYEQYF

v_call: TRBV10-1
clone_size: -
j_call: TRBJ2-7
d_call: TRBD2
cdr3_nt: TGCGCCAGTACATCGATTCAGGGCCCCATAAGGGGACTAGCGGGAGTCAACTACGAGCAGTACTTC
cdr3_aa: CASTSIQGPIRGLAGVNYEQYF

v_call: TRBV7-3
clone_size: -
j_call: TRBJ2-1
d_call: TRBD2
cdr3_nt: TGTGCCAGCAGCCCAAACCCGTGGGCTAGCGGGGCGTACAATGAGCAGTTCTTC
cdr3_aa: CASSPNPWASGAYNEQFF

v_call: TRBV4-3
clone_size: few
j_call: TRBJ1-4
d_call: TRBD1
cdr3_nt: TGCGCCAGCAGCCAAGTTCTGGGACAGGGGGTCGCTAATGAAAAACTGTTTTTT
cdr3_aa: CASSQVLGQGVANEKLFF

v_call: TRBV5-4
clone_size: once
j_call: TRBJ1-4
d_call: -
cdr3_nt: TGTGCCAGCAGCTTGACGGGGGTTGAAAAACTGTTTTTT
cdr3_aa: CASSLTGVEKLFF

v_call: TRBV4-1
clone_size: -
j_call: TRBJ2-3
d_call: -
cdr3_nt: TGCGCCAGCAGCCAAGAATCGTGGGGGCTAGATACGCAGTATTTT
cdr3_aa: CASSQESWGLDTQYF

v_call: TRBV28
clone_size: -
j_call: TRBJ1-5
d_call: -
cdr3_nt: TGTGCCAGCAGTACGGGGGGGCTTTATCAGCCCCAGCATTTT
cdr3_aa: CASSTGGLYQPQHF

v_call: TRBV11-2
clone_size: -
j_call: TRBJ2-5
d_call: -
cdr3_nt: TGTGCCAGCAGCCCCAGGGGTCCCAAAGAGACCCAGTACTTC
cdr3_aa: CASSPRGPKETQYF

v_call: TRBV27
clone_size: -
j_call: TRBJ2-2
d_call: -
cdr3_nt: TGTGCCAGCAGGGTCGGCACCGGGGAGCTGTTTTTT
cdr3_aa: CASRVGTGELFF

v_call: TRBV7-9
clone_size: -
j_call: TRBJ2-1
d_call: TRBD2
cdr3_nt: TGTGCCAGCAGCCAGCCGGGACTAGCGGGATCCGATGAGCAGTTCTTC
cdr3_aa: CASSQPGLAGSDEQFF

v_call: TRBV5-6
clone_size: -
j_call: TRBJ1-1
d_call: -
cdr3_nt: TGTGCCAGCAGCTTTGAGCCAGCCAGGCAGAACACTGAAGCTTTCTTT
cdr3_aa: CASSFEPARQNTEAFF

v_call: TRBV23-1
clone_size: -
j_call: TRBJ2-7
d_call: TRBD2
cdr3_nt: TGCGCCAGCAGTCCGTCGAGGGAGGGCCCCGACGAGCAGTACTTC
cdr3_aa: CASSPSREGPDEQYF

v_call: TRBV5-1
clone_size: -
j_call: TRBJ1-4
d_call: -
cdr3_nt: TGCGCCAGCAGCTTGGGACAGAGAAGGGGTGAAAAACTGTTTTTT
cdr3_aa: CASSLGQRRGEKLFF

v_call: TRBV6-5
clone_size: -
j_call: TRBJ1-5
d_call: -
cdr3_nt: TGTGCCAGCAGTCCCAGGGGAAGCAATCAGCCCCAGCATTTT
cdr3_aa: CASSPRGSNQPQHF

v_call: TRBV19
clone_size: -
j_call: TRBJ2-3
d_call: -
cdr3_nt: TGTGCCACAAAGCGGGACAGGCGCACAGATACGCAGTATTTT
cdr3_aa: CATKRDRRTDTQYF

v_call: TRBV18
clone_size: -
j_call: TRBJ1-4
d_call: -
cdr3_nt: TGTGCCAGCTCACGCCCGGAGGGTCGTGGTGAAAAACTGTTTTTT
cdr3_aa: CASSRPEGRGEKLFF

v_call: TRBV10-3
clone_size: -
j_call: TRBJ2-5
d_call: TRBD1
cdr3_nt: TGTGCCATCAGTGTGGGAGCAGGGGGCTTAGAGACCCAGTACTTC
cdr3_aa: CAISVGAGGLETQYF

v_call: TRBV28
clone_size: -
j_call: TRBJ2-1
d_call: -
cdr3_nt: TGTGCCAGCCTCAAGCCCCCGAATGAGCAGTTCTTC
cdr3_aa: CASLKPPNEQFF

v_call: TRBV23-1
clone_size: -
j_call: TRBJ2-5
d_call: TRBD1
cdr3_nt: TGCGCCAGCAGTCATCCTGACAGGGAATTAGGTCAAGAGACCCAGTACTTC
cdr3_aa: CASSHPDRELGQETQYF

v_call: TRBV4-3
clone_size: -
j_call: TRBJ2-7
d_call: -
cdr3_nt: TGCGCCAGCAGCCAAGACGCGGTTAAGACAGGTTATCCCTACGAGCAGTACTTC
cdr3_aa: CASSQDAVKTGYPYEQYF

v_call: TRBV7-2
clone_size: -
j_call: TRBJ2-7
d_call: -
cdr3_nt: TGTGCCAGCAGTCAAATGGCGGGCCGTTACGAGCAGTACTTC
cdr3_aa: CASSQMAGRYEQYF

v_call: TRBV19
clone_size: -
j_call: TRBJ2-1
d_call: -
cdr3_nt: TGTGCCAGTAGTATAGGAGGGAACTCCTACAATGAGCAGTTCTTC
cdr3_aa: CASSIGGNSYNEQFF

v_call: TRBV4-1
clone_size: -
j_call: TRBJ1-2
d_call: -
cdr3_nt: TGCGCCAGCAGCCAAGTTAAAATTTCCGGGATCAGCGGCTACACCTTC
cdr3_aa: CASSQVKISGISGYTF

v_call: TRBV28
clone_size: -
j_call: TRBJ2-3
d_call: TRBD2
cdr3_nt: TGTGCCAGCACCTACAGCCTTCGAGGACTAGCGAGTGGGATCGTCCCCATTAGCACAGATACGCAGTATTTT
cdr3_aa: CASTYSLRGLASGIVPISTDTQYF

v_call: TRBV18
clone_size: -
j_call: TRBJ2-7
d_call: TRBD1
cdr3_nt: TGTGCCAGCTCACTAACGACAGGGATCGTCTACGAGCAGTACTTC
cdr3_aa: CASSLTTGIVYEQYF

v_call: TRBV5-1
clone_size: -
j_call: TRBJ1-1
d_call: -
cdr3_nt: TGCGCCAGCAGTAGCGGGGCTGAAGCTTTCTTT
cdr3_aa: CASSSGAEAFF

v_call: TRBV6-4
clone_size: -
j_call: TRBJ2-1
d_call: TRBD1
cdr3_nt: TGTGCCAGCAGTGGGCCAGGGGGAGAGCAGTTCTTC
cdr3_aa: CASSGPGGEQFF

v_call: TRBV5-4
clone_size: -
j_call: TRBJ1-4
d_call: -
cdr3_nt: TGTGCCAGCAGCCCAAATCTAGGCGAAAAACTGTTTTTT
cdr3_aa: CASSPNLGEKLFF

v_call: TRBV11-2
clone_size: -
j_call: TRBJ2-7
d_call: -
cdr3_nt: TGTGCCAGCAGCTTAGACCTCGAGCAGTACTTC
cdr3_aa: CASSLDLEQYF

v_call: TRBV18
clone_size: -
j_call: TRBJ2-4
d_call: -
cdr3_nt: TGTGCCAGCTCACCGCTCTTTAAACAGACGAACTCGATCGGAAACATTCAGTACTTC
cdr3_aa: CASSPLFKQTNSIGNIQYF

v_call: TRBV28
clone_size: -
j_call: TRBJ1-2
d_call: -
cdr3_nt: TGTGCCAGCAGGTCCACAGGGACCTCTAACTATGGCTACACCTTC
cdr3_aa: CASRSTGTSNYGYTF

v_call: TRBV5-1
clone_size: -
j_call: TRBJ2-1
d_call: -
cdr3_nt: TGCGCCAGCAGACCTGGGGGGAGTGAGCAGTTCTTC
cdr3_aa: CASRPGGSEQFF

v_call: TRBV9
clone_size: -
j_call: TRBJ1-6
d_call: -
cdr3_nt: TGTGCCAGCAGCAAAGATAGACAGTCTTATAATTCACCCCTCCACTTT
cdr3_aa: CASSKDRQSYNSPLHF

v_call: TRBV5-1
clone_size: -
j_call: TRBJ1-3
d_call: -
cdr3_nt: TGCGCCAGCTCCGGGGGAAACACCATATATTTT
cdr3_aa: CASSGGNTIYF

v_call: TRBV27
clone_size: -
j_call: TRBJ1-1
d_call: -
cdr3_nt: TGTGCCAGCAGTTTACGAGGCTCCACTGAAGCTTTCTTT
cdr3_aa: CASSLRGSTEAFF

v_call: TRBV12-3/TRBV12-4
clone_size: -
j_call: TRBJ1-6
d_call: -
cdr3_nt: TGTGCCAGCATGCCCCAACTTAATTCACCCCTCCACTTT
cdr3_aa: CASMPQLNSPLHF

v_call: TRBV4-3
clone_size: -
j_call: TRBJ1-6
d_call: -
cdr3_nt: TGCGCCAGCAGCCAAGGAGGTTCACCCCTCCACTTT
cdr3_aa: CASSQGGSPLHF